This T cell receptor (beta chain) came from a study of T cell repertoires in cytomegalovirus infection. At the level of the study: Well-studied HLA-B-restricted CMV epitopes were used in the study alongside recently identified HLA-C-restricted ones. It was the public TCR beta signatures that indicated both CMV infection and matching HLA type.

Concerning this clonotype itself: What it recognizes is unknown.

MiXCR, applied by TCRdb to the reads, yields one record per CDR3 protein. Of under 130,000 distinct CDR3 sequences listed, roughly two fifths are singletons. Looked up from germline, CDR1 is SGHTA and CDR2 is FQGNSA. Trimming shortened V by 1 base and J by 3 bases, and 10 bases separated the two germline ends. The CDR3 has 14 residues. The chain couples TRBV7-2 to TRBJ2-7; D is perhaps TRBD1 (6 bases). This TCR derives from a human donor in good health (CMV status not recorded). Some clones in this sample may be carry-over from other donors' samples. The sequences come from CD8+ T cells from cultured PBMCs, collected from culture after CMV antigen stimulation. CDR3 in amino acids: CASSLDRVVYEQYF. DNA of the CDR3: TGTGCCAGCAGCTTAGACAGGGTTGTCTACGAGCAGTACTTC.